Listed below are T cell receptor beta chains from one sample, sequenced in a study of shared clonotypes between healthy human individuals. Repertoires were generated with immunoSEQ multiplex PCR, while TCRdb's copy carries only in-frame clones and drops some. The sample has about 2.3 million clones; 80% to 95% are singletons. The sample was naive CD4+ T cells from PBMCs. The source is a young man in good health. Some clones in this sample may be carry-over from other donors' samples. Each CDR3 is given with its conserved first and last residue. Fields, in order: D gene, clone size, V gene, J gene, CDR3 protein, CDR3 DNA. The D gene is left open where the match is weak. Not all rows give a size; the values are once, few, many and, for expanded clones, a class.

D gene: .; clone size: .; V gene: TRBV19; J gene: TRBJ1-1; CDR3 protein: CASSVYPGGTEAFF; CDR3 DNA: TGTGCCAGTAGTGTGTACCCTGGGGGCACTGAAGCTTTCTTT
D gene: .; clone size: .; V gene: TRBV28; J gene: TRBJ1-1; CDR3 protein: CASFSPTVLKAEAFF; CDR3 DNA: TGTGCCAGCTTTAGCCCGACAGTGTTGAAAGCTGAAGCTTTCTTT
D gene: .; clone size: .; V gene: TRBV11-3; J gene: TRBJ2-2; CDR3 protein: CASSLGAWTGELFF; CDR3 DNA: TGTGCCAGCAGCCTGGGGGCCTGGACCGGGGAGCTGTTTTTT
D gene: .; clone size: .; V gene: TRBV18; J gene: TRBJ2-5; CDR3 protein: CASAYRGVETQYF; CDR3 DNA: TGTGCCAGCGCCTACCGTGGGGTAGAGACCCAGTACTTC
D gene: TRBD1; clone size: .; V gene: TRBV19; J gene: TRBJ2-7; CDR3 protein: CASSIGDRPAYEQYF; CDR3 DNA: TGTGCCAGTAGTATAGGGGACAGGCCAGCCTACGAGCAGTACTTC
D gene: .; clone size: .; V gene: TRBV2; J gene: TRBJ2-7; CDR3 protein: CASSQEAGGAGEQYF; CDR3 DNA: TGTGCCAGCAGTCAAGAGGCAGGGGGGGCCGGCGAGCAGTACTTC
D gene: .; clone size: .; V gene: TRBV2; J gene: TRBJ2-5; CDR3 protein: CASSEWQETQYF; CDR3 DNA: TGTGCCAGCAGCGAGTGGCAAGAGACCCAGTACTTC
D gene: .; clone size: once; V gene: TRBV11-1; J gene: TRBJ2-7; CDR3 protein: CASSLGRMGTAYEQYF; CDR3 DNA: TGTGCCAGCAGCTTAGGGCGGATGGGGACGGCCTACGAGCAGTACTTC
D gene: TRBD2; clone size: .; V gene: TRBV7-2; J gene: TRBJ2-3; CDR3 protein: CASSITGGTDTQYF; CDR3 DNA: TGTGCCAGCAGCATAACGGGGGGGACAGATACGCAGTATTTT
D gene: .; clone size: .; V gene: TRBV5-4; J gene: TRBJ2-5; CDR3 protein: CASRPQIQETQYF; CDR3 DNA: TGTGCCAGCAGGCCACAGATTCAAGAGACCCAGTACTTC
D gene: .; clone size: .; V gene: TRBV18; J gene: TRBJ2-2; CDR3 protein: CASSAGTSNTGELFF; CDR3 DNA: TGTGCCAGCTCGGCCGGGACCTCGAACACCGGGGAGCTGTTTTTT
D gene: TRBD2; clone size: .; V gene: TRBV7-3; J gene: TRBJ2-3; CDR3 protein: CASSVAGGRTQYF; CDR3 DNA: TGTGCCAGCAGCGTAGCGGGAGGACGAACGCAGTATTTT
D gene: TRBD1; clone size: .; V gene: TRBV5-1; J gene: TRBJ1-3; CDR3 protein: CASRQGSGNTIYF; CDR3 DNA: TGCGCCAGCAGACAGGGGTCAGGAAACACCATATATTTT